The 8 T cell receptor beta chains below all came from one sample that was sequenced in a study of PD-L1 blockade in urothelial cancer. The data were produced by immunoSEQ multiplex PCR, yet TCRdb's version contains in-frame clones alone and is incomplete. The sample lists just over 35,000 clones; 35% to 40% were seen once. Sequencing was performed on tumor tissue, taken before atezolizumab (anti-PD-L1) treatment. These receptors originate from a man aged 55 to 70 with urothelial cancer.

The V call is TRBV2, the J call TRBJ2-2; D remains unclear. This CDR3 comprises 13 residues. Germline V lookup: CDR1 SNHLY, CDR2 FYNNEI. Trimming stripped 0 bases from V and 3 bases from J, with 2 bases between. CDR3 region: CASSEADTGELFF. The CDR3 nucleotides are TGTGCCAGCAGTGAAGCCGACACCGGGGAGCTGTTTTTT.

The CDR3 spells CASSPGTLTGGEKLFF. The CDR3 bases are TGCGCCAGCAGCCCGGGGACACTTACAGGGGGCGAAAAACTGTTTTTT. The rearrangement joins TRBV5-1 to TRBJ1-4; 9 nucleotides match TRBD1. CDR1 is SGHRS and CDR2 is YFSETQ in the germline V gene. The CDR3 is 16 amino acids. Trimming cost V 4 bases and J 8 bases; bases outside gene matches: 12.

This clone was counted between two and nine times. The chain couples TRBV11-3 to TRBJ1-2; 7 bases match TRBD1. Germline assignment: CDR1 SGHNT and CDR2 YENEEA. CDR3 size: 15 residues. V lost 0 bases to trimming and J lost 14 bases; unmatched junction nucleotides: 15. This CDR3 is CASSLDHRGLGLITF. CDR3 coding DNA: TGTGCCAGCAGCTTAGACCACAGGGGTTTAGGCCTAATTACCTTC.

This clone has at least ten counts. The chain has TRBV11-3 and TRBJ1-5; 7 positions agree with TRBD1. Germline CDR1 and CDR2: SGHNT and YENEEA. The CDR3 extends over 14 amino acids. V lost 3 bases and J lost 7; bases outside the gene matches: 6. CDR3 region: CASSLRTGSQPQHF. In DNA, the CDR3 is TGTGCCAGCAGCTTGCGGACAGGCAGCCAGCCCCAGCATTTT.

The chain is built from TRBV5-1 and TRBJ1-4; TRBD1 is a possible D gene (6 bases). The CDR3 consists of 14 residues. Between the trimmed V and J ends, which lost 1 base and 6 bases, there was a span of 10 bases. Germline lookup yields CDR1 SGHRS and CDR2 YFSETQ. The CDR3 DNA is TGCGCCAGCAGCTTGACGGCAGGGGATGAAAAACTGTTTTTT. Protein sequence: CASSLTAGDEKLFF.

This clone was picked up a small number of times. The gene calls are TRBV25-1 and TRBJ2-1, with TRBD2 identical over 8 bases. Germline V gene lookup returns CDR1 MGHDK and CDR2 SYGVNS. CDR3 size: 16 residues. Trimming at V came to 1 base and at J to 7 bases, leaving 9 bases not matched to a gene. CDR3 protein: CASSEFGGLAGNEQFF. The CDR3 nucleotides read TGTGCCAGCAGTGAATTCGGAGGACTAGCAGGTAATGAGCAGTTCTTC.

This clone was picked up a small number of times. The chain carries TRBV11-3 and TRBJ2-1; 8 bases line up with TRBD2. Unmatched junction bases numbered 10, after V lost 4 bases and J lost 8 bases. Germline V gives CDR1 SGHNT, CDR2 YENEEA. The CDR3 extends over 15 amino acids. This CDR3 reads CASSSEEREIYEQFF. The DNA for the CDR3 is TGTGCCAGCAGCTCCGAGGAGCGGGAGATCTATGAGCAGTTCTTC.

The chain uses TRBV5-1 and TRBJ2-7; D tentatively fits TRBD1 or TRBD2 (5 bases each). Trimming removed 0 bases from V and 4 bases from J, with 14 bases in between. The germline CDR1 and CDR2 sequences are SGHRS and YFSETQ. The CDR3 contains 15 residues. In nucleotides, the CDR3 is TGCGCCAGCAGCTTGGGAGGGACGGGGAAGTACGAGCAGTACTTC. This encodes CASSLGGTGKYEQYF.